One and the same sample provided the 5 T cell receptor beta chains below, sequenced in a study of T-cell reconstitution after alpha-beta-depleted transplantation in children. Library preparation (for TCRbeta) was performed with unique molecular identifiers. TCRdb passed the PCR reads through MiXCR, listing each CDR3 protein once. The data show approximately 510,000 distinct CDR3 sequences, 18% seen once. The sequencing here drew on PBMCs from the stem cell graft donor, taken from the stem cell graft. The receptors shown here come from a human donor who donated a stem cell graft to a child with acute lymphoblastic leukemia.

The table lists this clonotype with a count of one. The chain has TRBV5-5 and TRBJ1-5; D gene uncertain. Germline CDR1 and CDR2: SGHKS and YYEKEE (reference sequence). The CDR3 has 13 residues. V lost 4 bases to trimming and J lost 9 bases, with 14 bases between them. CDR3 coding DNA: TGTGCCAGCAGCGATGCCTACCCAGGGCCCCAGCATTTT. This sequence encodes CASSDAYPGPQHF.

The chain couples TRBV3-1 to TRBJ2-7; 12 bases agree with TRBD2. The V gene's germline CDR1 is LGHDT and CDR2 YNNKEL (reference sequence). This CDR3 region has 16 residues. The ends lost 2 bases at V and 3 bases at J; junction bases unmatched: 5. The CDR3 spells CASSQPSSGRGYEQYF. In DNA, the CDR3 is TGTGCCAGCAGCCAACCCTCTAGCGGGAGGGGCTACGAGCAGTACTTC.

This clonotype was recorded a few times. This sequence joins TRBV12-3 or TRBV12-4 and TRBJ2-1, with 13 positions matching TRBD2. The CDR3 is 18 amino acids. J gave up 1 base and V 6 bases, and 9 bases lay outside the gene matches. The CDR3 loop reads CASSFPTSGRASYNEQFF. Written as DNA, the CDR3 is TGTGCCAGCAGCTTCCCTACTAGCGGGAGGGCTTCCTACAATGAGCAGTTCTTC.

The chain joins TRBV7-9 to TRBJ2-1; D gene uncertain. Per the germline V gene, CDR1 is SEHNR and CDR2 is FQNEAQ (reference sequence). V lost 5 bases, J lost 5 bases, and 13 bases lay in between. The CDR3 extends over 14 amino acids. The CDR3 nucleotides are TGTGCCAGCAGCCACCGACGCAAGGACAATGAGCAGTTCTTC. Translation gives CASSHRRKDNEQFF. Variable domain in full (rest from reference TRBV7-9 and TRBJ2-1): DTGVSQNPRHKITKRGQNVTFRCDPISEHNRLYWYRQTLGQGPEFLTYFQNEAQLEKSRLLSDRFSAERPKGSFSTLEIQRTEQGDSAMYLCASSHRRKDNEQFFGPGTRLTVL.

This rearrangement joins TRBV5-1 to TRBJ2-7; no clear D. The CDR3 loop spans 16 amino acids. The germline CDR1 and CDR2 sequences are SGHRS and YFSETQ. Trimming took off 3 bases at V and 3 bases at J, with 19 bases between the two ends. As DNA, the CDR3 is TGCGCCAGCAGCTGGGGAATAAGCGTAGGGCTCTACGAGCAGTACTTC. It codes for CASSWGISVGLYEQYF.